Sequencing of this T cell receptor beta chain was carried out in a study of cytomegalovirus exposure and HLA in healthy donors. On the study more broadly: The 120 or so validation repertoires and the roughly 690 first-cohort repertoires shared a platform, a later analysis reported.

Data came from immunoSEQ multiplex PCR; TCRdb stores just in-frame clones and leaves some out. The sample yields some 140,000 clones, 86% seen once. The study, taken as a whole, reports: Published work reported that the classifier diagnosed cytomegalovirus status with high specificity and sensitivity. The study labeled approximately 150 TCR beta chains cytomegalovirus-associated.

This CDR3 region has 12 residues. V shed 0 bases and J shed 5 bases, with 3 bases lying between them. Germline CDR1 MNHNY, CDR2 SVGAGI (reference sequence). Donors were drawn from the 120-subject validation cohort, separate from the 666-subject first cohort. Worth noting for this clone: What it binds is unknown.

The sample was PBMCs. J is TRBJ2-3 and V is TRBV6-6; D is uncertain. The clonotype comes from a human donor in good health. The CDR3 reads CASSYSQDTQYF. DNA for the CDR3: TGTGCCAGCAGTTACTCACAAGATACGCAGTATTTT.